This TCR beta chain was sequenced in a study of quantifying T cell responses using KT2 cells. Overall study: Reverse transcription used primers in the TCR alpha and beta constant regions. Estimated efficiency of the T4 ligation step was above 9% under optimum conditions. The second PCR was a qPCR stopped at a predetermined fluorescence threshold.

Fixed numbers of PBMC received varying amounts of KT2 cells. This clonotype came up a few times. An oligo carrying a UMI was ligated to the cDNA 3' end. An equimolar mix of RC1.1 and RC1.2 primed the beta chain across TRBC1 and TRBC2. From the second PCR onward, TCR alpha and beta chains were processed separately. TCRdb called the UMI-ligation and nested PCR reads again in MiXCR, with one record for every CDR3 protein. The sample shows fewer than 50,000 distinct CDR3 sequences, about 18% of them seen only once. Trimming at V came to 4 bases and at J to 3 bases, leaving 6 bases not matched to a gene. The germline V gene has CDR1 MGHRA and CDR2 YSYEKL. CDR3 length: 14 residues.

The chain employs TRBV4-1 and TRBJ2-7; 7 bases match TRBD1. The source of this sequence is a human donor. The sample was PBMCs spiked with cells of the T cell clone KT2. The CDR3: CASSLQRDSYEQYF. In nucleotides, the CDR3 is TGCGCCAGCAGCCTCCAACGGGACAGCTACGAGCAGTACTTC.